This entry concerns a single T cell receptor (beta chain). This sample is part of a study of blood T cell repertoires in COVID-19. Study context: Samples came from the United States, Italy and Spain, spanning acute and convalescent COVID-19. Sources were T cells, B-cell-depleted T cells, or PBMCs; the material itself was cDNA or gDNA.

Original analysis: Scientists estimated how many nucleated cells there were by amplifying reference gene primers. The method was immunoSEQ multiplex PCR; TCRdb's version includes in-frame clones alone and lacks a portion of them. V and J calls and clone size come straight from that table; D and trimming were deduced from the DNA. The sample includes approximately 100,000 clones, 69% of them seen just once. The clonotype was recovered from an elderly man with acute or convalescent COVID-19. Sequencing used peripheral blood.

In DNA form, the CDR3 reads TGTGCCAGTAGTATCGGTCTAGCGGGCCTTACCCAAGAGACCCAGTACTTC. It yields the protein CASSIGLAGLTQETQYF. The chain recombines TRBV19 with TRBJ2-5, with 8 bases aligning to TRBD2. The germline gives CDR1 LNHDA, CDR2 SQIVND (reference sequence). Trimming cost V 3 bases and J 1 base; bases outside gene matches: 10. This CDR3 spans 17 amino acids.